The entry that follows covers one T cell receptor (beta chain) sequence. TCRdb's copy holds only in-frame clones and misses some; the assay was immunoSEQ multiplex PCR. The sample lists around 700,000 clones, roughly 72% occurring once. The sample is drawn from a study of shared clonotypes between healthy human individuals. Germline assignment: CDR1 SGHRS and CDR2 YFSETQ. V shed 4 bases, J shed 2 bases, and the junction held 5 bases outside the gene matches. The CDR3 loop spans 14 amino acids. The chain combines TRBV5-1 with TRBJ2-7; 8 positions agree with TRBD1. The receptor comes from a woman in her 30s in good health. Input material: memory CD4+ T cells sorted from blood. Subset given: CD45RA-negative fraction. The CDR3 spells CASSLRGQAYEQYF. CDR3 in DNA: TGCGCCAGCAGCCTACGGGGACAGGCCTACGAGCAGTACTTC.